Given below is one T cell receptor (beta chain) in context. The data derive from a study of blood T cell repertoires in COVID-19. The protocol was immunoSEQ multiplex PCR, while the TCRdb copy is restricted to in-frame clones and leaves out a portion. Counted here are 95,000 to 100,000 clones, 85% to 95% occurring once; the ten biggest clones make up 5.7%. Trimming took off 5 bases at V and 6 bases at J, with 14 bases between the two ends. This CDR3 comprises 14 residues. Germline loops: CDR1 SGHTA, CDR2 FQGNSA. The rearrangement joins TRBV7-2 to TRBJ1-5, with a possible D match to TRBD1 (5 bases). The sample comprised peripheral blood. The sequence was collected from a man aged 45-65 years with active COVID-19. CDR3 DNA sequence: TGTGCCAGCAGCCGGGGACTTTCTGGTCAGCCCCAGCATTTT. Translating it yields CASSRGLSGQPQHF.